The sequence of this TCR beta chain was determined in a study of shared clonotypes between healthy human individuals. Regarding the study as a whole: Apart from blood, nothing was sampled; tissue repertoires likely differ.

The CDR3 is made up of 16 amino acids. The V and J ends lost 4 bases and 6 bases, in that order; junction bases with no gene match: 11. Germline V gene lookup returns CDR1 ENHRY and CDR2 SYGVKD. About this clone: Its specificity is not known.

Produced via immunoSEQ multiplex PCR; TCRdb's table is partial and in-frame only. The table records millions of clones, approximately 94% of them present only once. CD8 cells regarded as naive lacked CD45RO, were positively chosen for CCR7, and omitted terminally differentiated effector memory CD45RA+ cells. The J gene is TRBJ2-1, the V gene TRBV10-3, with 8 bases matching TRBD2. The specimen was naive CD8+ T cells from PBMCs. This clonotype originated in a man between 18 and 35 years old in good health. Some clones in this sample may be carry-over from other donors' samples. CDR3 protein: CAISGAGAGPINEQFF. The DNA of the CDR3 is TGTGCCATCAGTGGAGCGGGAGCCGGACCCATCAATGAGCAGTTCTTC.